The 6 T cell receptor beta chains presented below share a single source sample, sequenced in a study of blood T cell repertoires in COVID-19. Clones were read by immunoSEQ multiplex PCR, and TCRdb kept only the in-frame ones, dropping some. Among some 38,000 clones listed, approximately 91% were seen once. The sequencing sample was made of peripheral blood. These receptors all stem from a young woman in a cohort sampled during active COVID-19.

The CDR3 DNA reads TGTGCCAGCAGCATATGGGGAGGGCTTAGAAACACCATATATTTT. Its protein is CASSIWGGLRNTIYF. The chain carries TRBV5-6 and TRBJ1-3; D is unresolved. In germline, CDR1 is SGHDT, CDR2 YYEEEE. This CDR3 has 15 amino acids. Trimming took off 4 bases at V and 5 bases at J, with 16 bases between the two ends. The full variable domain, rest sourced from reference TRBV5-6 and TRBJ1-3, is DAGVTQSPTHLIKTRGQQVTLRCSPKSGHDTVSWYQQALGQGPQFIFQYYEEEERQRGNFPDRFSGHQFPNYSSELNVNALLLGDSALYLCASSIWGGLRNTIYFGEGSWLTVV.

The chain recombines TRBV6-6 with TRBJ2-2; 9 positions agree with TRBD2. The junction had 7 bases not matched to a gene; V was cut back by 5 bases and J by 3 bases. There are 16 residues in the CDR3. CDR1 is MNHNY, CDR2 SVGAGI, per germline (reference sequence). DNA for the CDR3: TGTGCCAGCAGTCCCAGGACTAGCGCATACACCGGGGAGCTGTTTTTT. Its translation: CASSPRTSAYTGELFF.

The chain employs TRBV11-3 and TRBJ1-2, with D perhaps TRBD1 (6 bases). Trimming took off 4 bases at V and 2 bases at J, with 17 bases between the two ends. This CDR3 comprises 16 residues. Germline CDR1 reads SGHNT; CDR2 reads YENEEA. CDR3 amino acids: CASSSGVGTPNYGYTF. The CDR3 coding sequence is TGTGCCAGCAGCTCAGGGGTCGGGACGCCCAACTATGGCTACACCTTC.

The rearrangement joins TRBV9 to TRBJ2-1, with 11 bases identical to TRBD2. The CDR3 spans 15 residues. Looked up from germline, CDR1 is SGDLS and CDR2 is YYNGEE. V shed 5 bases and J 4 bases; nucleotides not matched to a gene: 5. The CDR3 region has the DNA TGTGCCAGCAGTCAAGGACTAGCGGGTTACAATGAGCAGTTCTTC. Its translation is CASSQGLAGYNEQFF.

The chain employs TRBV3-1 (or the pseudogene TRBV3-2) and TRBJ2-7, with D possibly matching TRBD1 (5 bases). The V and J ends lost 4 bases and 5 bases respectively, with 15 bases between them. The CDR3 runs 14 residues. Looked up from germline, CDR1 is LGHDT and CDR2 is YNNKEL (reference sequence). CDR3 sequence (DNA): TGTGCCAGCAGCCTGGACATTATCGTCCACGAGCAGTACTTC. Its protein is CASSLDIIVHEQYF.

V gene TRBV30 combines with J gene TRBJ2-2; TRBD1 matches at 10 bases. V trimming: 6 bases; J trimming: 3 bases; junction bases outside the gene matches: 4. The CDR3 is 14 residues long. Germline V gene data show CDR1 as GTSNPN and CDR2 as SVGIG (reference sequence). CDR3 DNA sequence: TGTGCCTGCTCGGGACAGGGGTACACCGGGGAGCTGTTTTTT. This encodes CACSGQGYTGELFF.